Reported below is one T cell receptor (beta chain). As yet, its antigen is unknown. The data are from a study of post-analysis software for immune sequencing data. Regarding the study as a whole: Among multiple sclerosis patients, normalized Chao1 diversity was significantly below that of controls. With TRBV5-6, TRBV5-1 and TRBV20-1 included, about five TRBV segments were more frequent in patients than in controls. Under the F measure, samples that were prepared in one batch clustered strongly together.

The germline V gene encodes CDR1 LNHNV and CDR2 YYDKDF (reference sequence). The CDR3 loop spans 13 amino acids. V lost 3 bases and J lost 6; bases outside the gene matches: 2. Prepared TCR beta cDNA libraries contained unique molecular identifiers. A single record per CDR3 protein comes from TCRdb applying MiXCR to the PCR reads. The sample contains 750,000 to 950,000 distinct CDR3 sequences, about 50% of which appear only once. This clonotype originated in a girl aged 5 to 17 with multiple sclerosis. Sequenced sample: blood. The chain has TRBV15 and TRBJ1-2; the match to TRBD1 covers 9 bases. DNA for the CDR3: TGTGCCACCAGCAGGGGACAGGGTCATGGCTACACCTTC. Its protein product is CATSRGQGHGYTF.